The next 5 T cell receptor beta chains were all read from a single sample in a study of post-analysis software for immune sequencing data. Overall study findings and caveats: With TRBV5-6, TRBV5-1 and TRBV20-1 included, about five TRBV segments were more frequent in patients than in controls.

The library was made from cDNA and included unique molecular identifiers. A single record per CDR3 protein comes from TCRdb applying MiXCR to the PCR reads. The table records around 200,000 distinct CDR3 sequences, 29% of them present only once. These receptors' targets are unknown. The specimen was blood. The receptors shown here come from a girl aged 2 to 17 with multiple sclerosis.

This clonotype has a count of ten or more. In DNA, the CDR3 is TGCGCCAGCAGCCACCGTGTCGAGGCAGGGAATTCTAACTATGGCTACACCTTC. Amino acids: CASSHRVEAGNSNYGYTF. The chain recombines TRBV4-1 with TRBJ1-2; D is possibly TRBD1 (5 bases). CDR1 and CDR2 from the germline V gene are MGHRA and YSYEKL. This CDR3 is built from 18 residues. Trimming cost V 3 bases and J 0 bases, with 20 bases left between them.

The CDR3 bases are TGTGCCAGCAGTCTCACTAGCACTAACACAGATACGCAGTATTTT. It yields the protein CASSLTSTNTDTQYF. V gene TRBV6-6 combines with J gene TRBJ2-3; perhaps TRBD2 as D (6 bases). The CDR3 length is 15 residues. Germline CDR1 and CDR2: MNHNY and SVGAGI (reference sequence). The V gene lost 5 bases and the J gene lost 2 bases, with 14 bases spanning the gap.

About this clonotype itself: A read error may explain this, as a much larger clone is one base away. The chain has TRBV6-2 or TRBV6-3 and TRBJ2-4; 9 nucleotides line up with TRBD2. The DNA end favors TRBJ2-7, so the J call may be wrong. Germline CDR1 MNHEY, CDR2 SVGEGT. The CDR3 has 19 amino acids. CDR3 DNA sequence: TGTGCCAGGTCCCGAATCCGGACTAGCGCTCGCCCAACAAACTACGAGCAGTACTTC. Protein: CARSRIRTSARPTNYEQYF.

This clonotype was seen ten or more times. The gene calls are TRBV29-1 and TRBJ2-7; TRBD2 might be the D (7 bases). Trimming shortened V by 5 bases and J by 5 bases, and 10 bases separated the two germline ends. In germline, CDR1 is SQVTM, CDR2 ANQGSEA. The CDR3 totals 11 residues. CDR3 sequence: CSVRGAHEQYF. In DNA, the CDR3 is TGCAGCGTTCGGGGGGCCCACGAGCAGTACTTC.

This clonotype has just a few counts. The CDR3 sequence is CASGGSLWGLAGTSTDTQYF. The CDR3 region has the DNA TGCGCCAGCGGCGGTTCATTGTGGGGACTAGCGGGGACTAGCACAGATACGCAGTATTTT. This chain connects TRBV5-1 to TRBJ2-3; 13 bases match TRBD2. V gave up 7 bases and J gave up 0 bases; unmatched junction bases: 17. The CDR3 is made up of 20 amino acids. In germline, CDR1 is SGHRS, CDR2 YFSETQ. Using reference TRBV5-1 and TRBJ2-3 for the parts outside the CDR3, the full variable domain is KAGVTQTPRYLIKTRGQQVTLSCSPISGHRSVSWYQQTPGQGLQFLFEYFSETQRNKGNFPGRFSGRQFSNSRSEMNVSTLELGDSALYLCASGGSLWGLAGTSTDTQYFGPGTRLTVL.